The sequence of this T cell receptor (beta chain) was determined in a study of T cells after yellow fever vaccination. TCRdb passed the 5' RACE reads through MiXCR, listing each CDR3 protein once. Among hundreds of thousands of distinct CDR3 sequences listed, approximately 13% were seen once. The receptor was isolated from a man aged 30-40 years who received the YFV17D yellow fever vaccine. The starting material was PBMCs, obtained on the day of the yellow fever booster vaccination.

CDR3 nucleotide sequence: TGTGCCAGCAGCCCGCGGGGGATGAGCTCCTACGAGCAGTACTTC. This encodes CASSPRGMSSYEQYF. The V call is TRBV12-3 or TRBV12-4, the J call TRBJ2-7; TRBD2 aligns across 7 bases. The CDR3 runs to 15 residues. V gave up 6 bases and J gave up 0 bases; unmatched junction bases: 8.